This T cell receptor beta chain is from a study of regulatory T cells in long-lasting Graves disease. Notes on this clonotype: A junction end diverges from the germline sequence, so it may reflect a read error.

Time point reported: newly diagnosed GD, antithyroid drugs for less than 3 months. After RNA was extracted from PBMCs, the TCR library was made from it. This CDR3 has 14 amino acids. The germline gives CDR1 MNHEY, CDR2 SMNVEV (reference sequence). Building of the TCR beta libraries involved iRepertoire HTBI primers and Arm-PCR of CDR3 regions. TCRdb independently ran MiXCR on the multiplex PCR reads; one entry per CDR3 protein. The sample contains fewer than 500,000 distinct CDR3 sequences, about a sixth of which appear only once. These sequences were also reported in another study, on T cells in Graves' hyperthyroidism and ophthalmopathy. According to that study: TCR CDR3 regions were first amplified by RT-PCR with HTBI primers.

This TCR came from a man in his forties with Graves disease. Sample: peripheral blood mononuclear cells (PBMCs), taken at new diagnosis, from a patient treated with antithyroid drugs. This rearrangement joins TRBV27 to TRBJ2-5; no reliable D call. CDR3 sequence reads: CAGSLFRSSETQYF. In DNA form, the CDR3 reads TGTGCCGGCAGTTTATTTCGATCGTCGGAGACCCAGTACTTC.